This T cell receptor beta chain was identified during a study of blood T cell repertoires in COVID-19. Study details: Specimens from acute and convalescent COVID-19 originated in the United States, Italy and Spain.

This CDR3 comprises 11 residues. Germline values: CDR1 GTSNPN, CDR2 SVGIG (reference sequence). Trimming cost V 5 bases and J 8 bases, with 12 bases left between them. How the authors handled the data: From reference gene primer amplification, estimates of nucleated cell counts were derived. Sequencing used immunoSEQ multiplex PCR; TCRdb keeps in-frame clones, though not all of them. The DNA was the basis for D and trimming; V, J and clone size are from that table. The data contain roughly 81,000 clones, around 88% of them seen just once; the ten biggest clones take up approximately 8.3%. The rearrangement links TRBV30 to TRBJ1-2; unclear D gene. What was sequenced was peripheral blood. The clonotype comes from a man aged 25-45 years with acute or convalescent COVID-19. CDR3 protein: CAWSAGNGYTF. The CDR3 DNA sequence: TGTGCCTGGTCGGCGGGGAACGGCTACACCTTC. The full variable domain, completed using reference TRBV30 and TRBJ1-2, is SQTIHQWPATLVQPVGSPLSLECTVEGTSNPNLYWYRQAAGRGLQLLFYSVGIGQISSEVPQNLSASRPQDRQFILSSKKLLLSDSGFYLCAWSAGNGYTFGSGTRLTVV.